Described below is a single T cell receptor (beta chain) sequence and its context. Generated by immunoSEQ multiplex PCR, the TCRdb table keeps only in-frame clones and is missing some. This table holds some 1 million clones, around 74% found once. The sample comes from a study of shared clonotypes between healthy human individuals. The sequenced sample was memory CD4+ T cells sorted from blood. Described subset: CD45RA-negative fraction. This sequence originates from a man between 18 and 35 years old in good health.

In nucleotides, the CDR3 is TGTGCCAGCAGTGACACGGGAGCGAATGAGCAGTTCTTC. Protein: CASSDTGANEQFF. The V gene is TRBV6-4, the J gene TRBJ2-1, with D perhaps matching TRBD2 (6 bases). V gave up 2 bases and J gave up 7 bases, with 9 bases separating them. Germline V gene sequence: CDR1 MRHNA, CDR2 SNTAGT. The CDR3 extends over 13 amino acids.